The rows below give T cell receptor beta chains drawn from one sample of a study of T cells in Graves' hyperthyroidism and ophthalmopathy. A single record per CDR3 protein comes from TCRdb applying MiXCR to the multiplex PCR reads. The repertoire holds 300,000 to 450,000 distinct CDR3 sequences, with approximately 15% as singletons. The sample was blood. These receptors all come from a man aged 25-45 years with Graves' hyperthyroidism that later progressed to Graves' ophthalmopathy. The CDR3 runs from the conserved cysteine through the conserved F or W. D genes are given only for firm matches. Expanded clones get a size class; other rows say once, few or many, or leave the size out.

cdr3_aa: CASSGFAGQGGETQYF
cdr3_nt: TGTGCCAGCAGCGGATTCGCAGGACAGGGTGGTGAGACCCAGTACTTC
d_call: TRBD1
j_call: TRBJ2-5
v_call: TRBV7-6
clone_size: few

cdr3_aa: CSAREAGSQPKHF
cdr3_nt: TGCAGTGCTAGAGAGGCAGGGAGTCAGCCCAAGCATTTT
d_call: .
j_call: TRBJ1-5
v_call: TRBV20-1
clone_size: .

cdr3_aa: CASSLAGGRASYNSPLHF
cdr3_nt: TGTGCCAGCAGTTTAGCGGGGGGGAGAGCCTCCTATAATTCACCCCTCCACTTT
d_call: .
j_call: TRBJ1-6
v_call: TRBV27
clone_size: .

cdr3_aa: CASSSRAPYNSPLHF
cdr3_nt: TGTGCCAGCAGCTCCAGGGCGCCCTATAATTCACCCCTCCACTTT
d_call: .
j_call: TRBJ1-6
v_call: TRBV3-1
clone_size: few

cdr3_aa: CASSLVWRNTEAFF
cdr3_nt: TGTGCCAGCAGTTTAGTTTGGAGGAACACTGAAGCTTTCTTT
d_call: .
j_call: TRBJ1-1
v_call: TRBV12-3/TRBV12-4
clone_size: many

cdr3_aa: CASSRPGPNRGKLFF
cdr3_nt: TGTGCCAGCAGTCGACCCGGGCCCAACAGAGGAAAACTGTTTTTT
d_call: .
j_call: TRBJ1-4
v_call: TRBV6-2/TRBV6-3
clone_size: .

cdr3_aa: CASSLDPGVNTIYF
cdr3_nt: TGTGCCAGCAGCTTAGATCCAGGGGTAAACACCATATATTTT
d_call: .
j_call: TRBJ1-3
v_call: TRBV11-2
clone_size: many

cdr3_aa: CASSIQQGLKNIQYF
cdr3_nt: TGTGCCAGTAGTATCCAGCAGGGCCTAAAAAACATTCAGTACTTC
d_call: .
j_call: TRBJ2-4
v_call: TRBV19
clone_size: .

cdr3_aa: CASSIPTYSNYGYTF
cdr3_nt: TGTGCCAGCAGCATCCCGACGTACTCTAACTATGGCTACACCTTC
d_call: .
j_call: TRBJ1-2
v_call: TRBV7-2
clone_size: many

cdr3_aa: CASSHDGTSSSTDTQYF
cdr3_nt: TGTGCCAGCAGCCACGATGGGACATCTTCTAGCACAGATACGCAGTATTTT
d_call: .
j_call: TRBJ2-3
v_call: TRBV7-9
clone_size: .

cdr3_aa: CASSLGRDSPMTDTQYF
cdr3_nt: TGTGCCAGCAGCTTAGGAAGGGACTCCCCGATGACAGATACGCAGTATTTT
d_call: .
j_call: TRBJ2-3
v_call: TRBV13
clone_size: .

cdr3_aa: CASSHGQGNIQYF
cdr3_nt: TGTGCCAGCAGCCACGGACAGGGTAACATTCAGTACTTC
d_call: TRBD1
j_call: TRBJ2-4
v_call: TRBV12-3/TRBV12-4
clone_size: many

cdr3_aa: CASTTGSDQETQYF
cdr3_nt: TGTGCCAGTACGACAGGGTCGGACCAAGAGACCCAGTACTTC
d_call: TRBD1
j_call: TRBJ2-5
v_call: TRBV9
clone_size: .